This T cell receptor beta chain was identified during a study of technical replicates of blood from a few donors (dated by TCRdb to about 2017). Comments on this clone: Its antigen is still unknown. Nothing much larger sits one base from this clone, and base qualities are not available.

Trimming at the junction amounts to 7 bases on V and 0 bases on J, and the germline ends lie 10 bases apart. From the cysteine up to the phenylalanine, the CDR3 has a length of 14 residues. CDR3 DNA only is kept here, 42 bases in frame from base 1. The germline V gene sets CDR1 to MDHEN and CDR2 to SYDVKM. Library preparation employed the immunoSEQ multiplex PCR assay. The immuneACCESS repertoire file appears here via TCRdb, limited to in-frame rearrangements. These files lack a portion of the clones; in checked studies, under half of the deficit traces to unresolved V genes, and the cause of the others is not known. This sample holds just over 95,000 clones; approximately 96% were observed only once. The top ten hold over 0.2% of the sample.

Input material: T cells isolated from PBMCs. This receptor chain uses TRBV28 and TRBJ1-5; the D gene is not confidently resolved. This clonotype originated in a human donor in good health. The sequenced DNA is TGTGCCAGCACGCGCAGGAATAGCAATCAGCCCCAGCATTTT. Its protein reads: CASTRRNSNQPQHF. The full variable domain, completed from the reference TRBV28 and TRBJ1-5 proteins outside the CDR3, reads DVKVTQSSRYLVKRTGEKVFLECVQDMDHENMFWYRQDPGLGLRLIYFSYDVKMKEKGDIPEGYSVSREKKERFSLILESASTNQTSMYLCASTRRNSNQPQHFGDGTRLSIL.